This T cell receptor beta chain was profiled in a study of control samples from healthy donors and cancer patients. CDR3 length: 17 amino acids. Deletions cut 4 bases from V and 0 bases from J, with 18 bases between. Germline V lookup: CDR1 MGHRA, CDR2 YSYEKL. Method: immunoSEQ multiplex PCR; TCRdb's copy keeps in-frame clones and lacks some. The sample lists roughly 120,000 clones; around 96% were seen once. This sequence joins TRBV4-1 and TRBJ1-2, with D hard to call. Sequencing was done on a sample of blood. This receptor was obtained from a man in his thirties or forties in good health. CDR3 sequence (DNA): TGCGCCAGCAGCCTTAAGGACCTTCTCAGGACTAACTATGGCTACACCTTC. This gives the protein CASSLKDLLRTNYGYTF.